Each of the 13 T cell receptor beta chains below was sequenced from the same sample in a study of T cells in Graves' hyperthyroidism and ophthalmopathy. The source material, RNA transcripts, was used to amplify TCR beta CDR3 regions. Carried out on the TCR CDR3, a first-round RT-PCR used the HTBI primer set. TCRdb reprocessed the multiplex PCR reads with MiXCR, giving one entry per CDR3 protein. The sample contains around 500,000 distinct CDR3 sequences, 12% to 15% of which appear only once. The source material was blood. These receptors came from a woman between 40 and 50 years old with Graves' hyperthyroidism.

This clonotype was detected many times. The chain carries TRBV27 and TRBJ2-4; D is uncertain. The V end was cut by 4 bases, the J end by 0 bases, with 13 bases between. This CDR3 has 16 residues. Germline V CDR1 and CDR2: MNHEY, SMNVEV (reference sequence). Here the CDR3 DNA reads TGTGCCAGCAGTTCTACAGTAAGCCTAGCCAAAAACATTCAGTACTTC. This sequence encodes CASSSTVSLAKNIQYF.

In its sample, this clonotype was seen many times. The chain recombines TRBV2 with TRBJ1-2; D not resolved. Trimming took 6 bases from V and 6 from J, leaving 14 bases between them. CDR1 is SNHLY and CDR2 is FYNNEI in the germline V gene. The CDR3 is 13 residues long. The CDR3: CASSIQRVDGYTF. The DNA for the CDR3 is TGTGCCAGCAGCATCCAGCGGGTGGATGGCTACACCTTC.

The table lists this clonotype with many counts. J is TRBJ1-2 and V is TRBV28; 9 positions agree with TRBD1. The CDR3 length is 15 residues. The J segment lost 4 bases and the V segment lost 7 bases, leaving 10 bases of the junction unmatched. Germline CDR1 and CDR2: MDHEN and SYDVKM. The CDR3 here is CASTHLGQGSYGYTF. CDR3 in DNA: TGTGCCAGCACCCATCTCGGACAGGGGAGCTATGGCTACACCTTC.

This clonotype has at least ten counts. V gene TRBV12-3 or TRBV12-4 combines with J gene TRBJ1-1; no reliable D call. This CDR3 spans 15 amino acids. Between the trimmed V and J ends, which lost 1 base and 1 base, there was a span of 10 bases. The CDR3 DNA reads TGTGCCAGCAGTTTAGGGGAGGGTAGGAACACTGAAGCTTTCTTT. Translating it yields CASSLGEGRNTEAFF.

This clonotype has more than one count but fewer than ten. The V call is TRBV15, the J call TRBJ1-4, with TRBD1 as a possible D gene (6 bases). The CDR3 extends over 14 amino acids. Trimming pared 5 bases from V and 7 bases from J, leaving 14 bases between. Germline CDR1 is LNHNV and CDR2 is YYDKDF (reference sequence). DNA for the CDR3: TGTGCCACCAGCGGCGGCAGGGGAGTTGAAAAACTGTTTTTT. Amino acid sequence: CATSGGRGVEKLFF.

This clonotype turned up a few times. The chain joins TRBV28 to TRBJ1-1, with TRBD1 as a possible D gene (5 bases). The CDR3 contains 13 residues. Germline V gives CDR1 MDHEN, CDR2 SYDVKM. V was shortened by 10 bases and J by 1 base, with 13 bases between the two germline ends. The CDR3 loop is CATQGVRNTEAFF. The CDR3 coding sequence is TGTGCCACCCAGGGAGTTAGGAACACTGAAGCTTTCTTT.

A few counts support this clonotype. A single base separates this from a much larger clone, so it may be a read error. The CDR3 end shows no conserved phenylalanine or tryptophan, and so a read error is likely. The chain has TRBV2 and TRBJ2-5; 9 bases line up with TRBD1. This CDR3 spans 14 amino acids. Per the germline V gene, CDR1 is SNHLY and CDR2 is FYNNEI. V dropped 7 bases and J dropped 9; count of bases not matched to a gene: 12. The CDR3 is CASTPDRGGGAQYL. In nucleotides, the CDR3 is TGTGCCAGCACTCCGGACAGGGGAGGTGGCGCCCAGTACCTC.

This clonotype was observed many times. J is TRBJ1-1 and V is TRBV6-1, with TRBD1 matching over 7 bases. This CDR3 is 15 amino acids long. Germline values: CDR1 MNHNS, CDR2 SASEGT. The junction had 14 bases not matched to a gene; V was cut back by 5 bases and J by 8 bases. Written as DNA, the CDR3 is TGTGCCAGCAGTCCTAGGACAGGAGGTACCACCGAAGCTTTCTTT. This codes for CASSPRTGGTTEAFF.

This clonotype has more than one count but fewer than ten. The V and J genes are TRBV6-1 and TRBJ1-5; possible D gene TRBD1, 5 bases. V lost 4 bases, J lost 7 bases, and 17 bases lay in between. This CDR3 has 15 amino acids. From germline, CDR1 is MNHNS and CDR2 SASEGT. The CDR3 coding sequence is TGTGCCAGCAGTGCTTCAGGGAGAACGGTGCAGCCCCAGCATTTT. Its translation is CASSASGRTVQPQHF.

This clonotype came up a few times. This rearrangement joins TRBV19 to TRBJ1-5, with 8 nucleotides matching TRBD1. Per germline, CDR1 LNHDA and CDR2 SQIVND (reference sequence). V gave up 7 bases and J gave up 7 bases; unmatched junction bases: 18. The CDR3 consists of 17 residues. This CDR3 is CASNPLGAGGSRQPQHF. The CDR3 DNA sequence: TGTGCCAGTAATCCCCTGGGCGCAGGGGGCTCACGACAGCCCCAGCATTTT. The full variable domain, completed using reference TRBV19 and TRBJ1-5, is DGGITQSPKYLFRKEGQNVTLSCEQNLNHDAMYWYRQDPGQGLRLIYYSQIVNDFQKGDIAEGYSVSREKKESFPLTVTSAQKNPTAFYLCASNPLGAGGSRQPQHFGDGTRLSIL.

This clonotype appeared many times. This CDR3 reads CSARDRVRAANTEAFF. The CDR3 bases are TGCAGTGCTAGAGATCGAGTCCGGGCTGCGAACACTGAAGCTTTCTTT. The V call is TRBV20-1, the J call TRBJ1-1; no firm D call. The CDR3 contains 16 residues. Trimming cost V 0 bases and J 1 base, with 15 bases left between them. CDR1 DFQATT and CDR2 SNEGSKA come from the germline V gene (reference sequence).

This clonotype was seen many times. The CDR3 reads CAIASSGNTIYF. In DNA, the CDR3 is TGTGCGATCGCAAGCTCTGGAAACACCATATATTTT. The chain is built from TRBV11-2 and TRBJ1-3; D not certain. The CDR3 sequence is 12 residues long. CDR1 is SGHAT, CDR2 FQNNGV, per germline. Combining the CDR3 with reference TRBV11-2 and TRBJ1-3 gives the whole variable domain EAGVAQSPRYKIIEKRQSVAFWCNPISGHATLYWYQQILGQGPKLLIQFQNNGVVDDSQLPKDRFSAERLKGVDSTLKIQPAKLEDSAVYLCAIASSGNTIYFGEGSWLTVV.

There are many counts of this clonotype. J is TRBJ1-2 and V is TRBV28, with 8 bases identical to TRBD1. Germline V gene sequence: CDR1 MDHEN, CDR2 SYDVKM. V shed 4 bases, J shed 5 bases, and the junction held 6 bases outside the gene matches. This CDR3 contains 14 residues. CDR3 DNA: TGTGCCAGCAGTTCCGGGACAGGCTATTATGGCTACACCTTC. Translated: CASSSGTGYYGYTF.